The TCR beta chain under discussion was sequenced for a study of blood T cell repertoires in COVID-19. V was shortened by 0 bases and J by 5 bases, with 10 bases between the two germline ends. CDR3 length equals 14 residues. Per germline, CDR1 MGHRA and CDR2 YSYEKL. Repertoires were generated with immunoSEQ multiplex PCR, while TCRdb's copy carries only in-frame clones and drops some. This repertoire shows around 270,000 clones, about nine tenths found once; its top ten account for around 9.1%. This clonotype originated in a man between 35 and 55 years old who had recovered from COVID-19. V gene TRBV4-1 combines with J gene TRBJ1-1; perhaps TRBD1 as D (5 bases). Sequenced input: peripheral blood. The CDR3 DNA reads TGCGCCAGCAGCCAAGATCCAGGGAGGACTGAAGCTTTCTTT. It specifies CASSQDPGRTEAFF.